This T cell receptor (beta chain) is from a study of T-cell reconstitution after alpha-beta-depleted transplantation in children. Study findings and constraints: Two months or so post-transplant, alpha-beta T cells reportedly derived from several hundred expanded graft clones.

The TCRbeta library was prepared with unique molecular identifiers. A single record per CDR3 protein comes from TCRdb applying MiXCR to the PCR reads. Of more than 100,000 distinct CDR3 sequences in the sample, about 23% were seen once. This clonotype was seen ten or more times. The antigen is unknown. The germline CDR1 and CDR2 sequences are DFQATT and SNEGSKA (reference sequence). This CDR3 has 15 amino acids. V lost 1 base and J lost 1, with 13 bases in between. The sample in question was PBMCs, mostly from graft donor cells, obtained 180 days after TCRalphabeta/CD19-depleted stem cell transplant. The receptor was isolated from a male patient aged 2-15 years who had a stem cell transplant for chronic granulomatous disease, so the T cells may come from the graft donor. The rearrangement links TRBV20-1 to TRBJ2-5; D remains ambiguous. The CDR3 here is CSARVGKGPQETQYF. CDR3 DNA sequence: TGCAGTGCTAGAGTTGGAAAGGGTCCCCAAGAGACCCAGTACTTC.